These 5 T cell receptor beta chains were sequenced from one sample in a study of cytomegalovirus exposure and HLA in healthy donors. Amplification used 60 Vbeta primers and 13 Jbeta primers. Data came from immunoSEQ multiplex PCR; TCRdb stores just in-frame clones and leaves some out. The sample holds under 200,000 clones, about 78% seen once. The sequenced material came from PBMCs. These receptors were obtained from a man aged 40-55 years in good health and CMV-seronegative.

This clone came up once. The V gene is TRBV30, the J gene TRBJ2-2, with D tentatively TRBD2 (5 bases). The germline gives CDR1 GTSNPN, CDR2 SVGIG (reference sequence). Trimming stripped 0 bases from V and 2 bases from J, with 10 bases between. This CDR3 has 15 residues. CDR3 DNA sequence: TGTGCCTGGAGTGTAGAGGGTTTCAACACCGGGGAGCTGTTTTTT. Protein sequence: CAWSVEGFNTGELFF.

This clone appeared a few times. The chain carries TRBV5-6 and TRBJ1-2; a possible D gene is TRBD1 (5 bases). Germline V gene lookup returns CDR1 SGHDT and CDR2 YYEEEE. With 0 bases removed from V and 6 bases from J, the gap between germline ends came to 18 bases. The CDR3 is 16 residues long. The CDR3 DNA sequence: TGTGCCAGCAGCTTGGTCCCGGGGGGAACGTTGGATGGCTACACCTTC. It encodes CASSLVPGGTLDGYTF.

The J gene is TRBJ2-2, the V gene TRBV27, with D possibly matching TRBD1 (5 bases). Trimming stripped 11 bases from V and 5 bases from J, with 18 bases between. Germline V CDR1 and CDR2: MNHEY, SMNVEV (reference sequence). CDR3 length: 14 amino acids. The CDR3 DNA sequence: TGTGCCCCCCAAAGGGGCAACGGGACCGGGGAGCTGTTTTTT. Protein sequence: CAPQRGNGTGELFF.

V and J are TRBV9 and TRBJ2-1; 10 positions agree with TRBD2. V shed 7 bases and J 8 bases; nucleotides not matched to a gene: 15. Germline-derived CDR1 and CDR2 are SGDLS and YYNGEE. CDR3 length equals 16 residues. The CDR3 is CASGGLKRGGRDEQFF. CDR3 nucleotides: TGTGCCAGCGGCGGCCTGAAGCGGGGGGGCCGGGATGAGCAGTTCTTC.

In its sample, this clone was seen a few times. The chain carries TRBV7-9 and TRBJ2-3; D not resolved. Germline V CDR1 and CDR2: SEHNR, FQNEAQ (reference sequence). The CDR3 is 14 amino acids. V shed 1 base and J shed 2 bases, with 7 bases lying between them. CDR3 DNA sequence: TGTGCCAGCAGCTTAGGCTACTACACAGATACGCAGTATTTT. It specifies CASSLGYYTDTQYF.